This is a list of T cell receptor beta chains from one sample in a study of blood T cell repertoires in COVID-19. The protocol was immunoSEQ multiplex PCR, while the TCRdb copy is restricted to in-frame clones and leaves out a portion. Here the sample spans 490,000 or so clones, 88% being singletons. Sequenced: PBMCs or T cells enriched from blood (not recorded which). Source of these receptors: a woman aged 40 to 49 who had recovered from COVID-19. Both conserved end residues are part of each CDR3. The D gene is left open where the match is weak. Only some rows state a clone size, as once, few, many or a class for expanded clones.

v_gene	abundance	j_gene	d_gene	CDR3nt	CDR3aa
TRBV29-1	.	TRBJ1-3	.	TGCAGCGTTGAAGACAGGGTCGCTGGAAACACCATATATTTT	CSVEDRVAGNTIYF
TRBV28	.	TRBJ2-1	TRBD2	TGTGCCAGCAGTCCCGTGACTAGCGGGAAGGAGAGTGAGCAGTTCTTC	CASSPVTSGKESEQFF
TRBV11-3	.	TRBJ2-2	.	TGTGCCAGCAGCTTATTCCAGAACACCGGGGAGCTGTTTTTT	CASSLFQNTGELFF
TRBV5-4	.	TRBJ2-7	TRBD2	TGTGCCAGCAGCCCGGGACTAGCGGGCTATACCTACGAGCAGTACTTC	CASSPGLAGYTYEQYF
TRBV5-1	.	TRBJ1-1	.	TGCGCCAGCAGCGGGAGGCTAAGTAGCCAGGATTCTGAAGCTTTCTTT	CASSGRLSSQDSEAFF
TRBV11-3	.	TRBJ1-1	.	TGTGCCAGCAGCTTTAGTCAGGACACTGAAGCTTTCTTT	CASSFSQDTEAFF
TRBV30	.	TRBJ2-2	.	TGTGCCTGGAGGAATGGGCCCACCGGGGAGCTGTTTTTT	CAWRNGPTGELFF
TRBV9	.	TRBJ2-2	.	TGTGCCAGCAGCTTTTCTTTCACCGGGGAGCTGTTTTTT	CASSFSFTGELFF
TRBV4-2	.	TRBJ2-3	.	TGTGCCAGCAGCCAAGGCAGGGCCCTAAAAGATACGCAGTATTTT	CASSQGRALKDTQYF
TRBV19	.	TRBJ1-1	TRBD1	TGTGCCAGTAGGGAGACAGGGATGAACACTGAAGCTTTCTTT	CASRETGMNTEAFF
TRBV7-2	.	TRBJ1-2	TRBD1	TGTGCCAGCAGCTCGCAACAGGGGGCATGGAACTATGGCTACACCTTC	CASSSQQGAWNYGYTF
TRBV29-1	.	TRBJ1-5	.	TGCAGCGTTCTTGCGGGGAATCAGCCCCAGCATTTT	CSVLAGNQPQHF
TRBV29-1	.	TRBJ2-7	.	TGCAGCGTGGGTAGGGCGGGGACTCGGGACGAGCAGTACTTC	CSVGRAGTRDEQYF
TRBV29-1	.	TRBJ1-4	.	TGCAGCGTGATTGGAGGGGACAATGAAAAACTGTTTTTT	CSVIGGDNEKLFF
TRBV2	.	TRBJ1-2	.	TGTGCCAGCAGGAGGGAGGCAGGAGGAGGCTACACCTTC	CASRREAGGGYTF
TRBV29-1	once	TRBJ2-7	.	TGCAGCGTTATCCGGGACTTAGGGCGCTACGAGCAGTACTTC	CSVIRDLGRYEQYF
TRBV7-9	.	TRBJ2-7	TRBD1	TGTGCCAGCAGCCCACGACAGGGAACCTACGAGCAGTACTTC	CASSPRQGTYEQYF
TRBV9	.	TRBJ2-3	.	TGTGCCAGCAGCGACCGGGACTTAAGCACAGATACGCAGTATTTT	CASSDRDLSTDTQYF
TRBV30	few	TRBJ1-6	.	TGTGCCTGGACAGGGGTTTGGAATTCACCCCTCCACTTT	CAWTGVWNSPLHF
TRBV7-9	.	TRBJ1-6	.	TGTGCCAGCAGCTTAGTGGGGGCGGGTTCACCCCTCCACTTT	CASSLVGAGSPLHF
TRBV3-1/TRBV3-2	.	TRBJ1-1	.	TGTGCCAGCAGCCAAGGGATGGCGGCGAACACTGAAGCTTTCTTT	CASSQGMAANTEAFF
TRBV5-5	.	TRBJ2-7	TRBD1	TGTGCCAGCAGCCGAGTAGGGGACAGGGGGAAAAGTTACGAGCAGTACTTC	CASSRVGDRGKSYEQYF
TRBV7-9	.	TRBJ1-1	.	TGTGCCAGCAGCTTACCAAATAACAGGGCACGGCTGAACACTGAAGCTTTCTTT	CASSLPNNRARLNTEAFF
TRBV15	.	TRBJ2-7	.	TGTGCCACCAGCAGAGATATTGGCAGGTCCTACGAGCAGTACTTC	CATSRDIGRSYEQYF
TRBV5-4	.	TRBJ1-1	TRBD1	TGTGCCAGCAGCTCCCAATTGGGGTCAGGGGGCGCGGGAGCTTTCTTT	CASSSQLGSGGAGAFF